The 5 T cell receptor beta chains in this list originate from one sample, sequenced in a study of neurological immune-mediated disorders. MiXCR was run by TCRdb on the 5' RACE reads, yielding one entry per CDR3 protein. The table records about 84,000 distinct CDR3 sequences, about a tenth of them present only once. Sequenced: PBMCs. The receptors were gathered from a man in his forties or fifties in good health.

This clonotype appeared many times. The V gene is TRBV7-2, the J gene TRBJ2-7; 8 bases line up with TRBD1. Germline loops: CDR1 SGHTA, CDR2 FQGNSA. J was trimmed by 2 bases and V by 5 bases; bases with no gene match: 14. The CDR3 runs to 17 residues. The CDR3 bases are TGTGCCAGCAGCCTACATTCATCGACAGGGGCCACCTACGAGCAGTACTTC. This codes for CASSLHSSTGATYEQYF.

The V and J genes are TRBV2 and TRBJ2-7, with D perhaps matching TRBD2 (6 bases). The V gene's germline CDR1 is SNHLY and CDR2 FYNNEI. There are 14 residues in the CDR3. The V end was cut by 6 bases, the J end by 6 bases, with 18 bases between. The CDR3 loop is CASRISGVYGEQYF. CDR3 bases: TGTGCCAGCAGAATATCGGGAGTCTACGGCGAGCAGTACTTC.

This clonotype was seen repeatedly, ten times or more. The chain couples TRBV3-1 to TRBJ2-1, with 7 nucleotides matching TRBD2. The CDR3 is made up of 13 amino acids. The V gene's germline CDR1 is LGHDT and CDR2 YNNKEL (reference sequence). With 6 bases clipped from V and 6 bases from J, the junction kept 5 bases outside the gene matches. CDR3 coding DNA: TGTGCCAGCAGACCATCTAGCGGCAATGAGCAGTTCTTC. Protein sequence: CASRPSSGNEQFF.

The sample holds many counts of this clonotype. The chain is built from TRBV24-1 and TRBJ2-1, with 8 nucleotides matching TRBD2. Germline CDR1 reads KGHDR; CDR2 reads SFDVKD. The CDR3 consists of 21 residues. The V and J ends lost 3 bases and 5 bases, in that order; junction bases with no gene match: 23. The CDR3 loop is CATSDATQRYKSGSWDNEQFF. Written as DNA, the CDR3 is TGTGCCACCAGTGATGCTACCCAACGGTACAAGAGCGGGAGCTGGGACAATGAGCAGTTCTTC.

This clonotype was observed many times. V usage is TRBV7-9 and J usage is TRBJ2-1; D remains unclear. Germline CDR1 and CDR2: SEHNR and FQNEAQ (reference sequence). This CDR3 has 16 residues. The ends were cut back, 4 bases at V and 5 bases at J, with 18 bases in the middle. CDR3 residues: CASSSTHSSLNNEQFF. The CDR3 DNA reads TGTGCCAGCAGCTCAACCCACTCTTCCCTGAACAATGAGCAGTTCTTC.